What follows are 30 T cell receptor beta chains derived from one specimen sequenced in a study of T cell changes during pregnancy in multiple sclerosis (dated by TCRdb to the late 2010s). The library was generated by the immunoSEQ multiplex PCR assay. Not all clones reach the TCRdb copy of this immuneACCESS table, which keeps in-frame sequences only. Checked studies attribute under half of the gap to unresolved V genes and leave the rest unexplained. This sample is represented by approximately 50,000 clones; about 90% of them were singletons. The ten largest make up roughly a tenth of the sample. The sample here was CD8+ T cells from peripheral blood mononuclear cells, taken after pregnancy. These receptors were taken from a female donor with multiple sclerosis, enrolled in a pregnancy study.

V and J are TRBV27 and TRBJ2-1; 9 nucleotides line up with TRBD2. The CDR3 is made up of 16 amino acids. Germline V lookup: CDR1 MNHEY, CDR2 SMNVEV (reference sequence). V shed 5 bases, J shed 5 bases, and the junction held 10 bases outside the gene matches. The DNA for the CDR3 is TGTGCCAGCAGTCTTCCGGGCGGGGGGGGTAACAATGAGCAGTTCTTC. Encoded protein: CASSLPGGGGNNEQFF.

The CDR3 DNA is TGTGCCAGCAGCTTAGGACAGGGATTCGACGAGCAGTACTTC. Its protein is CASSLGQGFDEQYF. The rearrangement links TRBV7-9 to TRBJ2-7; 7 bases are a match to TRBD1. V trimming: 1 base; J trimming: 5 bases; junction bases outside the gene matches: 5. This CDR3 has 14 residues. Germline CDR1 reads SEHNR; CDR2 reads FQNEAQ (reference sequence). The variable domain in full, with the rest retrieved from reference TRBV7-9 and TRBJ2-7, is DTGVSQNPRHKITKRGQNVTFRCDPISEHNRLYWYRQTLGQGPEFLTYFQNEAQLEKSRLLSDRFSAERPKGSFSTLEIQRTEQGDSAMYLCASSLGQGFDEQYFGPGTRLTVT.

The V and J genes are TRBV18 and TRBJ1-1, with 9 bases aligning to TRBD1. Looked up from germline, CDR1 is KGHSH and CDR2 is LQKENI. This CDR3 has 16 amino acids. Unmatched junction bases numbered 10, after V lost 3 bases and J lost 5 bases. The CDR3: CASSPEGQGLMTEAFF. The CDR3 nucleotides are TGTGCCAGCTCACCGGAAGGACAGGGGCTTATGACTGAAGCTTTCTTT.

The rearrangement uses TRBV10-3 and TRBJ1-1, with D possibly being TRBD1 (6 bases). This CDR3 is built from 16 residues. The germline CDR1 and CDR2 sequences are ENHRY and SYGVKD. V was cut by 2 bases and J by 0 bases, with 13 bases left in between. As DNA, the CDR3 is TGTGCCATCAGTGAGGCTGGACAGACAATGAACACTGAAGCTTTCTTT. Its protein is CAISEAGQTMNTEAFF.

This rearrangement joins TRBV10-3 to TRBJ1-1; TRBD1 might be the D (5 bases). Germline V gene lookup returns CDR1 ENHRY and CDR2 SYGVKD. CDR3 length: 15 amino acids. The ends were cut back, 7 bases at V and 0 bases at J, with 15 bases in the middle. Here the CDR3 reads CAIKNHDSMNTEAFF. The DNA for the CDR3 is TGTGCCATCAAGAATCACGACAGTATGAACACTGAAGCTTTCTTT.

This clone has ten or more counts. The CDR3 loop reads CASSAKGVLNREAFF. CDR3 DNA: TGTGCCAGCAGTGCGAAGGGGGTCCTGAACCGTGAAGCTTTCTTT. The chain recombines TRBV6-5 with TRBJ1-1; weak D call: TRBD1 (6 bases). The V end was cut by 5 bases, the J end by 7 bases, with 20 bases between. This CDR3 has 15 residues. The germline gives CDR1 MNHEY, CDR2 SVGAGI.

This clone appeared a few times. The chain employs TRBV6-1 and TRBJ2-1, with D possibly matching TRBD2 (6 bases). The V gene's germline CDR1 is MNHNS and CDR2 SASEGT. There are 15 residues in the CDR3. V dropped 6 bases and J dropped 8 bases, with 20 bases sitting between them. The CDR3 here is CASSSGLHGADEQFF. CDR3 DNA sequence: TGTGCCAGCAGCTCGGGACTCCACGGTGCGGATGAGCAGTTCTTC.

This clone has just one count. The chain is built from TRBV27 and TRBJ2-2; a possible D gene is TRBD1 (5 bases). The V end was cut by 6 bases, the J end by 0 bases, with 29 bases between. This CDR3 spans 21 amino acids. Germline V lookup: CDR1 MNHEY, CDR2 SMNVEV (reference sequence). CDR3 loop: CASRPKWLDPGLTPNTGELFF. The DNA of the CDR3 is TGTGCCAGCAGACCAAAGTGGCTGGATCCAGGGTTAACCCCGAACACCGGGGAGCTGTTTTTT.

The rearrangement uses TRBV2 and TRBJ1-1; 7 nucleotides match TRBD1. Germline assignment: CDR1 SNHLY and CDR2 FYNNEI. The CDR3 has 12 amino acids. V lost 6 bases and J lost 5; bases outside the gene matches: 3. The CDR3 reads CASRQGRTEAFF. In DNA, the CDR3 is TGTGCCAGCAGACAGGGGCGGACTGAAGCTTTCTTT. The whole variable domain, filled in from reference TRBV2 and TRBJ1-1, reads EPEVTQTPSHQVTQMGQEVILRCVPISNHLYFYWYRQILGQKVEFLVSFYNNEISEKSEIFDDQFSVERPDGSNFTLKIRSTKLEDSAMYFCASRQGRTEAFFGQGTRLTVV.

This clone was seen only a few times. The chain couples TRBV30 to TRBJ1-1; D is undetermined. This CDR3 is built from 13 residues. With 3 bases removed from V and 1 base from J, the gap between germline ends came to 9 bases. The germline V gene has CDR1 GTSNPN and CDR2 SVGIG (reference sequence). The CDR3 sequence: CAWSPPGNTEAFF. For the CDR3, the DNA is TGTGCCTGGAGCCCCCCAGGGAACACTGAAGCTTTCTTT.

The rearrangement links TRBV5-8 to TRBJ1-5, with 10 bases matching TRBD1. CDR1 SGHTS and CDR2 YDEGEE come from the germline V gene. The CDR3 is 16 residues long. V was pared by 4 bases and J by 7 bases, with 11 bases of the junction left unmatched. In DNA, the CDR3 is TGTGCCAGCAGCGAAAAGGGGACAGGGGTTGAACAGCCCCAGCATTTT. Protein product: CASSEKGTGVEQPQHF.

The chain links TRBV6-1 to TRBJ1-2; tentative D call: TRBD1 (5 bases). Germline loops: CDR1 MNHNS, CDR2 SASEGT. The CDR3 runs 15 residues. V gave up 7 bases and J gave up 6 bases, with 21 bases separating them. The CDR3 DNA sequence: TGTGCCAGCATTTTAGTGAACCAACGGGGGGATGGCTACACCTTC. Its translation: CASILVNQRGDGYTF.

This clone was observed once. The rearrangement joins TRBV2 to TRBJ2-1; 12 positions match TRBD2. The germline V gene encodes CDR1 SNHLY and CDR2 FYNNEI. This CDR3 is 15 amino acids long. V dropped 6 bases and J dropped 4; count of bases not matched to a gene: 4. DNA for the CDR3: TGTGCCAGCAGCCCAGGACTAGCGGGGTACAATGAGCAGTTCTTC. Protein: CASSPGLAGYNEQFF.

This chain joins TRBV7-8 and TRBJ1-5; 7 nucleotides match TRBD1. The trim removed 6 bases at V and 4 bases at J, leaving 9 bases unmatched. The CDR3 length is 15 residues. Germline V gives CDR1 SGHVS, CDR2 FQNEAQ. The chain's CDR3 is CASRPLTGVNQPQHF. The CDR3 DNA reads as TGTGCCAGCAGGCCACTAACAGGGGTAAATCAGCCCCAGCATTTT.

The chain is built from TRBV5-1 and TRBJ2-7; D is uncertain. The CDR3 sequence is 14 residues long. Between the trimmed V and J ends, which lost 0 bases and 6 bases, there was a span of 13 bases. Germline CDR1 reads SGHRS; CDR2 reads YFSETQ. DNA for the CDR3: TGCGCCAGCAGCTTGGTGGCAGCCGAGGTCGAGCAGTACTTC. Translated: CASSLVAAEVEQYF.

The chain joins TRBV19 to TRBJ1-2; D uncertain. The ends were cut back, 8 bases at V and 4 bases at J, with 14 bases in the middle. The CDR3 contains 13 residues. Germline V CDR1 and CDR2: LNHDA, SQIVND (reference sequence). The chain's CDR3 is CASRKTGGYGYTF. CDR3 bases: TGTGCCAGTCGTAAGACGGGTGGCTATGGCTACACCTTC.

This chain uses TRBV5-4 with TRBJ1-1; TRBD1 agrees at 8 bases. Germline CDR1 SGHNT, CDR2 YYREEE (reference sequence). The junction had 7 bases not matched to a gene; V was cut back by 4 bases and J by 5 bases. The CDR3 sequence is 14 residues long. The CDR3: CASSHDRGMTEAFF. For the CDR3, the DNA is TGTGCCAGCAGCCATGACAGGGGTATGACTGAAGCTTTCTTT.

This clone was observed a handful of times. The chain has TRBV9 and TRBJ2-2, with no clear D. Trimming removed 3 bases from V and 6 bases from J, with 6 bases in between. The germline V gene encodes CDR1 SGDLS and CDR2 YYNGEE. This CDR3 region has 12 residues. This CDR3 is CASSGPPGELFF. The CDR3 bases are TGTGCCAGCAGCGGGCCCCCCGGGGAGCTGTTTTTT.

This chain links TRBV5-8 with TRBJ2-7; the D gene is possibly TRBD1 (6 bases). Germline V lookup: CDR1 SGHTS, CDR2 YDEGEE. The CDR3 is made up of 14 amino acids. Trimming left V 2 bases short and J 5 bases short, with 14 bases between. The CDR3 DNA sequence: TGTGCCAGCAGCTTACAGGGTTCCGACGACGAGCAGTACTTC. This gives the protein CASSLQGSDDEQYF.

The chain employs TRBV27 and TRBJ2-5, with D maybe TRBD1 (5 bases). In germline, CDR1 is MNHEY, CDR2 SMNVEV (reference sequence). The CDR3 runs to 14 residues. V was shortened by 4 bases and J by 1 base, with 10 bases between the two germline ends. The CDR3, as DNA: TGTGCCAGCAGTTCCCTAGACAGCCAAGAGACCCAGTACTTC. This translates into CASSSLDSQETQYF.

The rearrangement uses TRBV9 and TRBJ2-2, with 8 bases matching TRBD1. The length of the CDR3 is 15 residues. V lost 0 bases to trimming and J lost 5 bases; unmatched junction nucleotides: 3. CDR1 and CDR2 from the germline V gene are SGDLS and YYNGEE. In nucleotides, the CDR3 is TGTGCCAGCAGCGTAGGAGGACAGGGAACCGGGGAGCTGTTTTTT. Amino acids: CASSVGGQGTGELFF.

The chain links TRBV27 to TRBJ2-1; 8 nucleotides match TRBD2. The CDR3 contains 14 residues. Per germline, CDR1 MNHEY and CDR2 SMNVEV (reference sequence). After removal of 7 bases from V and 2 bases from J, the junction contained 4 bases not matched to a gene. CDR3 sequence (DNA): TGTGCCAGCACCCTAGCGGGTGCCTACAATGAGCAGTTCTTC. It codes for CASTLAGAYNEQFF.

V gene TRBV6-1 combines with J gene TRBJ1-2, with TRBD1 as a possible D gene (5 bases). Trimming removed 1 base at V and 0 bases at J, with 12 bases between. Germline assignment: CDR1 MNHNS and CDR2 SASEGT. The CDR3 has 16 amino acids. This chain's CDR3 is CASSEVIGAPNYGYTF. DNA of the CDR3: TGTGCCAGCAGTGAAGTCATAGGGGCTCCTAACTATGGCTACACCTTC.

The V gene is TRBV9, the J gene TRBJ2-1; TRBD2 aligns across 8 bases. Losses at the gene ends were 4 bases for V and 7 bases for J; bases not matched to a gene: 13. The CDR3 sequence is 16 residues long. CDR1 SGDLS and CDR2 YYNGEE come from the germline V gene. CDR3 residues: CASSLKSGGAGNEQFF. In DNA form, the CDR3 reads TGTGCCAGCAGCCTAAAGTCCGGGGGGGCGGGGAATGAGCAGTTCTTC.

V gene TRBV5-4 combines with J gene TRBJ1-1; D might be TRBD1 (6 bases). Per germline, CDR1 SGHNT and CDR2 YYREEE (reference sequence). The ends were cut back, 4 bases at V and 1 base at J, with 17 bases in the middle. The CDR3 is 16 residues long. In nucleotides, the CDR3 is TGTGCCAGCAGCGGTGACCAGGGGTTGGGGAACACTGAAGCTTTCTTT. Amino acid sequence: CASSGDQGLGNTEAFF.

As to this clone: Germline and junction disagree at one end, which may indicate a read error. V and J are TRBV7-7 and TRBJ1-5; D remains ambiguous. CDR1 is SSHAT, CDR2 FNYEAQ, per germline (reference sequence). The CDR3 sequence is 15 residues long. CDR3 sequence: CASSFCEGGGQPQHF. The CDR3 nucleotides are TGTGCTAGCAGCTTTTGCGAGGGAGGCGGTCAGCCCCAGCATTTT.

This clone was seen more than once but under ten times. The gene calls are TRBV13 and TRBJ1-4; D is unclear. CDR3 length: 15 amino acids. V was clipped by 0 bases and J by 7 bases, with 12 bases between them. Germline loops: CDR1 PRHDT, CDR2 FYEKMQ (reference sequence). The CDR3, as DNA: TGTGCCAGCAGCTTAGGCGGAGTGGGTAGTGAAAAACTGTTTTTT. It is translated as CASSLGGVGSEKLFF.

The CDR3 protein is CASSVASGGTYEQYF. In DNA form, the CDR3 reads TGTGCCAGCAGCGTAGCTAGCGGGGGTACCTACGAGCAGTACTTC. The chain links TRBV9 to TRBJ2-7; 10 bases fit TRBD2. Germline V CDR1 and CDR2: SGDLS, YYNGEE. This CDR3 spans 15 amino acids. With V trimmed by 0 bases and J by 2 bases, 2 bases remained unmatched.

J is TRBJ2-1 and V is TRBV9; 13 bases align to TRBD2. CDR1 and CDR2 from the germline V gene are SGDLS and YYNGEE. This CDR3 region has 15 residues. V lost 3 bases and J lost 12; bases outside the gene matches: 9. The CDR3 sequence is CASSGTSGGARVQFF. CDR3 sequence (DNA): TGTGCCAGCAGCGGAACTAGCGGGGGGGCCCGGGTGCAGTTCTTC. The whole variable domain, filled in from reference TRBV9 and TRBJ2-1, reads DSGVTQTPKHLITATGQRVTLRCSPRSGDLSVYWYQQSLDQGLQFLIQYYNGEERAKGNILERFSAQQFPDLHSELNLSSLELGDSALYFCASSGTSGGARVQFFGPGTRLTVL.

This clone appeared a few times. The rearrangement joins TRBV5-6 to TRBJ1-3, with D possibly matching TRBD1 (6 bases). V gave up 4 bases and J gave up 2 bases, with 16 bases separating them. The germline CDR1 and CDR2 sequences are SGHDT and YYEEEE. The CDR3 is 16 residues long. The CDR3 region is CASSVQGRFTGNTIYF. The CDR3 nucleotides are TGTGCCAGCAGCGTACAGGGCAGATTTACTGGAAACACCATATATTTT.